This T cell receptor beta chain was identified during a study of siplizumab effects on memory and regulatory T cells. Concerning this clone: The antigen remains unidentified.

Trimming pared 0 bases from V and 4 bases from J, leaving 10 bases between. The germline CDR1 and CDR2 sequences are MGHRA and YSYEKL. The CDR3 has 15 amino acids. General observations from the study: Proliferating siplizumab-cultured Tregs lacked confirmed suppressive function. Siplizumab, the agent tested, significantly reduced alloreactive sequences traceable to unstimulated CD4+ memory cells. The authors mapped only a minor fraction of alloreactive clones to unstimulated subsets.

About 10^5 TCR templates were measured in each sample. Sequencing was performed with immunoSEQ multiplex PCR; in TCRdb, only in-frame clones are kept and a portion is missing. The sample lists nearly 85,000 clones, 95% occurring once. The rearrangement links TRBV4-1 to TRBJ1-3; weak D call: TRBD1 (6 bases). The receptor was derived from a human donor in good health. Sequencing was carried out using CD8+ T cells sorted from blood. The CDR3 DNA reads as TGCGCCAGCAGCCAAGATTCAGGGACAGGAAACACCATATATTTT. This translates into CASSQDSGTGNTIYF.